This paragraph covers one TCR beta chain sequence. At least ten counts were recorded for this clonotype. Its antigen is currently not known. Base quality data are lacking; no much larger clone is found one base away. From cysteine to phenylalanine, the CDR3 is 15 amino acids long. Just CDR3 DNA is preserved here, 45 bases in frame from base 1. The junction carries 17 bases between V and J, which are trimmed by 7 bases and 2 bases respectively. CDR1 is given as SGHTA and CDR2 as FQGNSA, both from the germline V gene. This entry belongs to a study of T cell repertoires in cytomegalovirus infection (dated by TCRdb to between 2018 and 2021). In terms of the full investigation: Donor HLA type was relevant to the analysis, as public TCR beta signatures indicated carriage of CMV infection together with the matching HLA type.

TCRdb shows the sequencer as Illumina HiSeq 1500. The raw public reads went through TCRdb reprocessing: fastp at Q25, MiXCR clone calling, in-frame beta chains kept. Here each entry gathers all rows of one CDR3 protein and keeps the most common genes and DNA. The sample table shows approximately 240,000 distinct CDR3 sequences, and roughly 12% are seen once. The ten largest account for 1.5% to 2% of the sample. Summary of the overall study and its limitations: Cumulative frequency of public TCR beta family members discriminated carriers of CMV infection plus the relevant HLA type in this cohort and an independent approximately 350-donor cohort. In the ex vivo response, HLA-C-restricted CMV-specific TCR beta clonotypes were dominant, and in two of eight donors the single most frequent clonotype came from this HLA-C-restricted group.

Rearrangement joined TRBV7-2 to TRBJ1-2; TRBD1 is a weak D gene call, 6 bases matching. Sequencing was carried out using PBMCs. This TCR came from a human donor in good health (CMV status not recorded). Some clones in this sample may be carry-over from other donors' samples. This receptor has the CDR3 CASTPGGAGNYGYTF. The sequenced DNA: TGTGCCAGCACCCCGGGGGGGGCAGGAAACTATGGCTACACCTTC.